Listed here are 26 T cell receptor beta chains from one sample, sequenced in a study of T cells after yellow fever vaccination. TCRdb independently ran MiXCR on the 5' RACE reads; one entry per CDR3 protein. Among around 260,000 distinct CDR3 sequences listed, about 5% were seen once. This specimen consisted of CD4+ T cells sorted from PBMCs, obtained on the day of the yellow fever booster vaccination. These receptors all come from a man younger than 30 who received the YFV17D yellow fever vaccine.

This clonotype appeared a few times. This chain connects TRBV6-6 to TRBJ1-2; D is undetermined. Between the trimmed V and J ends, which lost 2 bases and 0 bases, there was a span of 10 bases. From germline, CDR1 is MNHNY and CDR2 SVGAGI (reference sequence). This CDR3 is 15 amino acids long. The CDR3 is CASSYLDGANYGYTF. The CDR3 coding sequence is TGTGCCAGCAGTTACCTGGACGGAGCTAACTATGGCTACACCTTC.

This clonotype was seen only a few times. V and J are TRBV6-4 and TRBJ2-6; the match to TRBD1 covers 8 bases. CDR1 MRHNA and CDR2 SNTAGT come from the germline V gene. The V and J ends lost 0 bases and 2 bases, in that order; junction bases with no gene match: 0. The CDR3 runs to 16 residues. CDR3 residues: CASSDSTGAGANVLTF. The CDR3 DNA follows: TGTGCCAGCAGTGACTCGACAGGGGCTGGGGCCAACGTCCTGACTTTC.

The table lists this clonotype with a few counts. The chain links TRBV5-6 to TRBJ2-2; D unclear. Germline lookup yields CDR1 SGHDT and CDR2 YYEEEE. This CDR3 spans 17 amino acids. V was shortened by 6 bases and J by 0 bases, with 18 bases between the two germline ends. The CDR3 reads CASTSGRDTSNTGELFF. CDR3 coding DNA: TGTGCCAGCACCTCTGGCCGAGACACTTCGAACACCGGGGAGCTGTTTTTT.

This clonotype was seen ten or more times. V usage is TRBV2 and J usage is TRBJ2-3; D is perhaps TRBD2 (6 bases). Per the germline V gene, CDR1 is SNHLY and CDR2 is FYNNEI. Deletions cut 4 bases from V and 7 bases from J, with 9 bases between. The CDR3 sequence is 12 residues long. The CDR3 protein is CASSGEENTQYF. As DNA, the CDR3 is TGTGCCAGCAGTGGGGAGGAAAATACGCAGTATTTT. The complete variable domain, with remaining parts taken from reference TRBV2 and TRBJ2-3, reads EPEVTQTPSHQVTQMGQEVILRCVPISNHLYFYWYRQILGQKVEFLVSFYNNEISEKSEIFDDQFSVERPDGSNFTLKIRSTKLEDSAMYFCASSGEENTQYFGPGTRLTVL.

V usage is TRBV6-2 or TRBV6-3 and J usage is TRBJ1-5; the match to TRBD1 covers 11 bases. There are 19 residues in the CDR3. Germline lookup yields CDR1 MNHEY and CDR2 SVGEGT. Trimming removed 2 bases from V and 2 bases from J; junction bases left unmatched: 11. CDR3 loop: CASSYDRDRGSIGNQPQHF. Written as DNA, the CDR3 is TGTGCCAGCAGTTACGACCGGGACAGGGGGTCAATTGGCAATCAGCCCCAGCATTTT.

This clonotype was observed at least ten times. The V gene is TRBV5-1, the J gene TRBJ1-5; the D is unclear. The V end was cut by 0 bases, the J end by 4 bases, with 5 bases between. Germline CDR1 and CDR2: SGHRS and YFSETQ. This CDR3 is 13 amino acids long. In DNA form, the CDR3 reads TGCGCCAGCAGCTTGGGGCTGAATCAGCCCCAGCATTTT. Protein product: CASSLGLNQPQHF.

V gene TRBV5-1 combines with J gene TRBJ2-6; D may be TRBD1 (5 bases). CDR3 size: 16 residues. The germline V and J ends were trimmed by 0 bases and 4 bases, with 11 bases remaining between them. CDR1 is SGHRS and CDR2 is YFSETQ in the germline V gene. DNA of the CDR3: TGCGCCAGCAGCTTGGCCGGCAGGGCCGGGGCCAACGTCCTGACTTTC. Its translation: CASSLAGRAGANVLTF.

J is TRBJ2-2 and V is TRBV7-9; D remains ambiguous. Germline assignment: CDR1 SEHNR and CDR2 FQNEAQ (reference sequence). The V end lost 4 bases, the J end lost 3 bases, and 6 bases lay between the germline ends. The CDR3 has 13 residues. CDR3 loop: CASSWADTGELFF. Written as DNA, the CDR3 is TGTGCCAGCAGCTGGGCCGACACCGGGGAGCTGTTTTTT.

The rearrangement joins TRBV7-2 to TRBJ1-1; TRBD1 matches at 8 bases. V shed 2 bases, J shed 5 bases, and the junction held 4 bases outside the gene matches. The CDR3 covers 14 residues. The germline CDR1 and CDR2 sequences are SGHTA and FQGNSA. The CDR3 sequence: CASSLRTGPTEAFF. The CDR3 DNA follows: TGTGCCAGCAGCTTAAGGACAGGGCCGACTGAAGCTTTCTTT.

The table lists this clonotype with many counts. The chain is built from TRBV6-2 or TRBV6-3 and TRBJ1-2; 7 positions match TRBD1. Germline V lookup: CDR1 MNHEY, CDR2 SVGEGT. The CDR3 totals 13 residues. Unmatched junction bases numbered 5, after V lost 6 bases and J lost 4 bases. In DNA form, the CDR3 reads TGTGCCAGCAGCCGTGACAGGGTCTATGGCTACACCTTC. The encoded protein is CASSRDRVYGYTF.

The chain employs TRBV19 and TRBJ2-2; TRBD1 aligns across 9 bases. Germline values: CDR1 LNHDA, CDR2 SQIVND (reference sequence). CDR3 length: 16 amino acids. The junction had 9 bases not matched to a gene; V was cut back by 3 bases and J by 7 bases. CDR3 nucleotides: TGTGCCAGTAGTATCGCCGGGACAGGGCGGAGCGGGGAGCTGTTTTTT. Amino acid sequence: CASSIAGTGRSGELFF.

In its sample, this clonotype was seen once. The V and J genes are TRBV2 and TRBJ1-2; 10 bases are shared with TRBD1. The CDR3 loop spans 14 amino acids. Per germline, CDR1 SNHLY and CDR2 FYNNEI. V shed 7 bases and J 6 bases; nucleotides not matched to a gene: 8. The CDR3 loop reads CASTWEGTGDGYTF. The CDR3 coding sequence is TGTGCCAGCACCTGGGAGGGGACAGGGGATGGCTACACCTTC.

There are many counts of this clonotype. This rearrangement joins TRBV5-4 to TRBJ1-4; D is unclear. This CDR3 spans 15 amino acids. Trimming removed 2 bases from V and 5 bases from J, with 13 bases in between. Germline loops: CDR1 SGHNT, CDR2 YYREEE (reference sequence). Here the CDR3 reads CASSLGGAENEKLFF. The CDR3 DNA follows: TGTGCCAGCAGCTTAGGCGGAGCAGAGAATGAAAAACTGTTTTTT.

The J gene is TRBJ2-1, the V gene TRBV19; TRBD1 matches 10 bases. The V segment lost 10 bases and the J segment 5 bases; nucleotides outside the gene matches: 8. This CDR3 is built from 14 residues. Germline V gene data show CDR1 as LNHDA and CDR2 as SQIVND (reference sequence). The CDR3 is CATRQGARDNEQFF. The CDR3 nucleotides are TGTGCCACTAGACAGGGGGCGAGGGACAATGAGCAGTTCTTC.

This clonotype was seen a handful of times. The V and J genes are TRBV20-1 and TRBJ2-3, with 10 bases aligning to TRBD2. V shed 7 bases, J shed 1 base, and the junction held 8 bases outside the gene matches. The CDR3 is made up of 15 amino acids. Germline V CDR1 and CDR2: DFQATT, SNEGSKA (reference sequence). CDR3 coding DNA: TGCAGTGGCTTCCGAGGGACTAGCGGCACAGATACGCAGTATTTT. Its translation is CSGFRGTSGTDTQYF.

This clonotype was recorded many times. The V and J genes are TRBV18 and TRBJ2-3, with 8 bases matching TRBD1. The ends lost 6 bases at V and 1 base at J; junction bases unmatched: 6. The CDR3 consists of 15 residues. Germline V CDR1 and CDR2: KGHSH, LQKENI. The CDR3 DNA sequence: TGTGCCAGCTCCCAGGGGGCAGGGGGCACAGATACGCAGTATTTT. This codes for CASSQGAGGTDTQYF.

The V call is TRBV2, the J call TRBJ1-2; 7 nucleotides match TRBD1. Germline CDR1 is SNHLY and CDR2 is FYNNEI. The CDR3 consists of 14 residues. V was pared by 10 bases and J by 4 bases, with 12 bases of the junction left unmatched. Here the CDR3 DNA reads TGTGCCATTCGCCGGGACAGCCATTTCTATGGCTACACCTTC. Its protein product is CAIRRDSHFYGYTF.

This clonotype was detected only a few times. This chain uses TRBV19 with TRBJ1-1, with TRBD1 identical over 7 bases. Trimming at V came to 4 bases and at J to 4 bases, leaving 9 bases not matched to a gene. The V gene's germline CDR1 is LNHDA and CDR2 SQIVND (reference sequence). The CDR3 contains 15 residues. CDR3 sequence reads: CASSRTDRVSTEAFF. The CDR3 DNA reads TGTGCCAGTAGTAGGACCGACAGGGTGAGCACTGAAGCTTTCTTT.

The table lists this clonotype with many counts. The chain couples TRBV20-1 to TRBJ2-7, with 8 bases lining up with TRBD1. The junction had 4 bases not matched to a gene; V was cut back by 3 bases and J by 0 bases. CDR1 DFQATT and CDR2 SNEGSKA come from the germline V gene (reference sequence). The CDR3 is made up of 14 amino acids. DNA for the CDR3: TGCAGTGCTAGGGCAGGGGGCGCCTCCTACGAGCAGTACGTC. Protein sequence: CSARAGGASYEQYV.

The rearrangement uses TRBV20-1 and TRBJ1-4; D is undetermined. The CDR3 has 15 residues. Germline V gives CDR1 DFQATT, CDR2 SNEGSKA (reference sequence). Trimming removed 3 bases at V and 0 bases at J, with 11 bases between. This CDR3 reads CSASWGSATNEKLFF. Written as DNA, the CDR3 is TGCAGTGCTAGCTGGGGATCCGCAACTAATGAAAAACTGTTTTTT.

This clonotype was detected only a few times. The CDR3 spells CSARDGRGTDTQYF. CDR3 nucleotides: TGCAGTGCTAGAGATGGGCGGGGCACAGATACGCAGTATTTT. The chain carries TRBV20-1 and TRBJ2-3, with D possibly TRBD2 on 5 matching bases. This CDR3 comprises 14 residues. CDR1 is DFQATT, CDR2 SNEGSKA, per germline (reference sequence). Trimming removed 0 bases from V and 1 base from J, with 8 bases in between.

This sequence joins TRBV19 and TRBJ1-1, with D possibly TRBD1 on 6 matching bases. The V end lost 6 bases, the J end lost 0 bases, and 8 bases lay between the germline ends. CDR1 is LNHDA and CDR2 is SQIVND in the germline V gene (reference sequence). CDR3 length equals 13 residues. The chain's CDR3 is CASRQGLNTEAFF. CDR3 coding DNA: TGTGCCAGTAGACAGGGTTTGAACACTGAAGCTTTCTTT.

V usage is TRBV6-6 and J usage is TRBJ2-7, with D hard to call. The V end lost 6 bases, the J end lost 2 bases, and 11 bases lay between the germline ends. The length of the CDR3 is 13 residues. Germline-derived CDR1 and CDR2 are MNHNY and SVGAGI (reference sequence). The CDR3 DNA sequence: TGTGCCAGCAGAGGCGGAACGACCTACGAGCAGTACGTC. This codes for CASRGGTTYEQYV.

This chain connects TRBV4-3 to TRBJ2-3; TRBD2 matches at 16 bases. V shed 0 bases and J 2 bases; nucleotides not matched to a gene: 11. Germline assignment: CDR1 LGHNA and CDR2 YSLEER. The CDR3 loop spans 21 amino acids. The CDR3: CASSQETGLAGGRFFTDTQYF. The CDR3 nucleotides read TGCGCCAGCAGCCAAGAGACGGGACTAGCGGGGGGGCGGTTTTTCACAGATACGCAGTATTTT.

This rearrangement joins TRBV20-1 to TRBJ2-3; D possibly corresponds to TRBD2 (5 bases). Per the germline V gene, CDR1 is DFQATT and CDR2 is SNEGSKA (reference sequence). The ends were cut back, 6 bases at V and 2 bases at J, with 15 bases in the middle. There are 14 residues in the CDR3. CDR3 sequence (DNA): TGCAGTGCGTGCCGAGGGCTACCCACAGATACGCAGTATTTT. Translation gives CSACRGLPTDTQYF.

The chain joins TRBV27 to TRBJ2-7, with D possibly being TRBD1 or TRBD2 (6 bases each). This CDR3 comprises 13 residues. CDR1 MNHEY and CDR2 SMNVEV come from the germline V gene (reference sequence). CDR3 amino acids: CASSGLGGTPGNV. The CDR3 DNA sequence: TGTGCCAGCAGTGGTTTAGGCGGGACACCCGGGAACGTC.